Listed here are 17 T cell receptor beta chains from one sample, sequenced in a study of T cells in tuberculosis. Time point described: new active TB diagnosis, blood taken before or within 7 days of starting treatment. The assay was immunoSEQ multiplex PCR, and TCRdb's table has in-frame clones only and misses some. The sample has approximately 40,000 clones; roughly 95% are singletons. The sample consisted of PBMCs, taken at tuberculosis diagnosis. The receptors were sampled from an adult with tuberculosis.

The rearrangement joins TRBV19 to TRBJ1-5, with TRBD1 as a possible D gene (5 bases). V lost 4 bases and J 5 bases, leaving 18 bases between the germline ends. Germline V gene sequence: CDR1 LNHDA, CDR2 SQIVND (reference sequence). The CDR3 consists of 16 residues. Here the CDR3 DNA reads TGTGCCAGTAGTACCGGACCAAAGGGGCCTTATCAGCCCCAGCATTTT. As protein: CASSTGPKGPYQPQHF.

CDR3: CASSWEGRNTEAFF. The CDR3 nucleotides read TGTGCCAGCAGTTGGGAGGGACGGAACACTGAAGCTTTCTTT. V is TRBV27 and J is TRBJ1-1; D may be TRBD1 (5 bases). V shed 4 bases and J shed 1 base, with 10 bases lying between them. This CDR3 contains 14 residues. Germline V gene sequence: CDR1 MNHEY, CDR2 SMNVEV (reference sequence).

The V and J genes are TRBV2 and TRBJ1-3; D may be TRBD1 (6 bases). V was cut by 8 bases and J by 6 bases, with 14 bases left in between. The germline gives CDR1 SNHLY, CDR2 FYNNEI. CDR3 length: 13 residues. The CDR3 nucleotides are TGTGCCAGCTTGGCAGGGGCCAAAAACACCATATATTTT. It codes for CASLAGAKNTIYF.

In this sample, this clone turned up once. This chain links TRBV27 with TRBJ2-7, with D perhaps TRBD1 (6 bases). Germline V lookup: CDR1 MNHEY, CDR2 SMNVEV (reference sequence). The CDR3 is 15 amino acids. V was clipped by 5 bases and J by 5 bases, with 19 bases between them. CDR3 in amino acids: CASSPLPGQKHEQYF. The DNA for the CDR3 is TGTGCCAGCAGTCCCCTACCGGGACAAAAACACGAGCAGTACTTC.

The gene calls are TRBV6-6 and TRBJ1-2, with TRBD1 identical over 9 bases. The CDR3 spans 14 residues. Germline V gives CDR1 MNHNY, CDR2 SVGAGI (reference sequence). V was pared by 0 bases and J by 4 bases, with 0 bases of the junction left unmatched. CDR3 coding DNA: TGTGCCAGCAGTTACTCGGACAGGGGCTATGGCTACACCTTC. It specifies CASSYSDRGYGYTF.

The rearrangement uses TRBV7-2 and TRBJ1-1; 8 bases match TRBD1. Looked up from germline, CDR1 is SGHTA and CDR2 is FQGNSA. CDR3 length equals 14 residues. Trimming at V came to 5 bases and at J to 7 bases, leaving 9 bases not matched to a gene. DNA for the CDR3: TGTGCCAGCAGCGACAGGGGCCTGCGGGGTGAAGCTTTCTTT. Translation: CASSDRGLRGEAFF.

This chain joins TRBV11-3 and TRBJ1-1; D unclear. This CDR3 has 14 residues. The germline V gene encodes CDR1 SGHNT and CDR2 YENEEA. V dropped 8 bases and J dropped 4 bases, with 17 bases sitting between them. The CDR3 DNA follows: TGTGCCAGCTCCCTTGGACGAGGGAGCACTGAAGCTTTCTTT. Translated, it gives CASSLGRGSTEAFF.

This chain connects TRBV11-2 to TRBJ1-1; 7 bases are a match to TRBD1. CDR1 SGHAT and CDR2 FQNNGV come from the germline V gene. The J segment lost 4 bases and the V segment lost 5 bases, leaving 7 bases of the junction unmatched. CDR3 size: 14 residues. This chain's CDR3 is CASSQFRGSTEAFF. The CDR3 DNA reads as TGTGCCAGCAGCCAATTCAGGGGGAGCACTGAAGCTTTCTTT.

The rearrangement links TRBV2 to TRBJ2-7; 9 bases fit TRBD2. V lost 7 bases and J lost 2; bases outside the gene matches: 6. CDR1 and CDR2 from the germline V gene are SNHLY and FYNNEI. This CDR3 contains 14 residues. The CDR3 loop reads CASKASGVAYEQYF. DNA for the CDR3: TGTGCCAGCAAGGCTAGCGGGGTCGCCTACGAGCAGTACTTC.

The chain employs TRBV6-1 and TRBJ2-7, with 7 nucleotides matching TRBD1. CDR3 size: 15 residues. CDR1 is MNHNS, CDR2 SASEGT, per germline. The V segment lost 5 bases and the J segment 3 bases; nucleotides outside the gene matches: 10. The CDR3 DNA follows: TGTGCCAGCAGTCTATCGCCGGGACAGAACTACGAGCAGTACTTC. This gives the protein CASSLSPGQNYEQYF.

The chain is built from TRBV4-1 and TRBJ1-3; D not certain. V dropped 0 bases and J dropped 0 bases, with 6 bases sitting between them. Germline V lookup: CDR1 MGHRA, CDR2 YSYEKL. CDR3 size: 15 residues. CDR3 DNA sequence: TGCGCCAGCAGCCAAGAACTATACTCTGGAAACACCATATATTTT. Its protein is CASSQELYSGNTIYF.

The V gene is TRBV6-5, the J gene TRBJ1-2, with D perhaps TRBD1 (6 bases). CDR1 is MNHEY, CDR2 SVGAGI, per germline. This CDR3 has 15 residues. Trimming removed 2 bases at V and 8 bases at J, with 18 bases between. The chain's CDR3 is CASSYDSGGYGGYTF. DNA of the CDR3: TGTGCCAGCAGTTACGATAGCGGGGGCTACGGGGGCTACACCTTC.

In its sample, this clone was seen once. One end of the junction varies from germline; a read error may be responsible. The chain has TRBV7-6 and TRBJ2-5; D is ambiguous. Germline CDR1 and CDR2: SGHVS and FNYEAQ. This CDR3 is built from 15 residues. CDR3: CASSLDELKQGTQYF. The CDR3 nucleotides read TGTGCCAGCAGCTTAGACGAACTAAAACAAGGGACCCAGTACTTC.

This sequence joins TRBV6-1 and TRBJ1-4; TRBD1 agrees at 9 bases. Trimming took 7 bases from V and 7 from J; bases not matched to a gene: 7. The CDR3 has 14 residues. CDR1 and CDR2 (germline): MNHNS, SASEGT. The CDR3 spells CASIGGQGLEKLFF. CDR3 sequence (DNA): TGTGCCAGCATCGGGGGACAGGGTCTTGAAAAACTGTTTTTT.

This clone occurred once. J is TRBJ1-2 and V is TRBV9; 11 nucleotides align to TRBD1. V lost 1 base and J lost 8; bases outside the gene matches: 7. Germline loops: CDR1 SGDLS, CDR2 YYNGEE. The CDR3 totals 15 residues. CDR3 nucleotide sequence: TGTGCCAGCAGCGTATCACCGGGACAGGGGGAAGGCTACACCTTC. Translation gives CASSVSPGQGEGYTF.

J is TRBJ2-5 and V is TRBV28; D gene ambiguous. This CDR3 has 15 amino acids. The V end was cut by 5 bases, the J end by 1 base, with 14 bases between. Per the germline V gene, CDR1 is MDHEN and CDR2 is SYDVKM. The CDR3: CASSTRVNFQETQYF. CDR3 DNA sequence: TGTGCCAGCAGTACCCGGGTCAACTTCCAAGAGACCCAGTACTTC.

The J gene is TRBJ2-7, the V gene TRBV5-6; 8 bases line up with TRBD2. The V gene end was trimmed by 0 bases and the J gene end by 2 bases; junction bases not matched to a gene: 4. This CDR3 comprises 15 residues. Germline values: CDR1 SGHDT, CDR2 YYEEEE. The CDR3 reads CASSLVGGATYEQYF. As DNA, the CDR3 is TGTGCCAGCAGCTTGGTCGGGGGGGCGACCTACGAGCAGTACTTC.